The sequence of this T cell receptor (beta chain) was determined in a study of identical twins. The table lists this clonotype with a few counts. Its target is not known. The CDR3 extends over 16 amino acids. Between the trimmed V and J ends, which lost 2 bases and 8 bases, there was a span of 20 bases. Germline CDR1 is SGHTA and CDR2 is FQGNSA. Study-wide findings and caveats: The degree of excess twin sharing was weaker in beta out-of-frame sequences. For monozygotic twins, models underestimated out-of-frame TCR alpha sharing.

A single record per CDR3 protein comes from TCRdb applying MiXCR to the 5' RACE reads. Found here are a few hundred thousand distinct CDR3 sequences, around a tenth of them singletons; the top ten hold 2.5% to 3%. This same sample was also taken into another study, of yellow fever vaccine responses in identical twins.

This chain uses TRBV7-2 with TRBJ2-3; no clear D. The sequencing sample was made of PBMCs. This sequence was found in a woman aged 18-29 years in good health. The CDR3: CASSLKPAVHFITQYF. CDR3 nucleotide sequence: TGTGCCAGCAGCTTAAAACCCGCCGTTCACTTCATTACGCAGTATTTT.